This T cell receptor beta chain derives from a study of T-cell memory formation after mild COVID-19. Study context: Largely donor-specific sequence clusters came from a couple of donors.

TCRdb analysed the 5' RACE reads with MiXCR anew, one entry per CDR3 protein. The sample lists 40,000 to 60,000 distinct CDR3 sequences, approximately 12% occurring once. Study-level results: Cross-reactive memory appears to have joined, as suggested by some responding clones showing up in pre-infection memory.

Many counts were recorded for this clonotype. The target antigen is unknown. The CDR3 has 14 amino acids. V dropped 2 bases and J dropped 2 bases, with 7 bases sitting between them. The sample taken for sequencing was PBMCs or a T cell subset sorted from them (not recorded which). This receptor was taken from a young man who had mild COVID-19 (a few samples of this study predate the infection). Cell type and time point are not known. The V call is TRBV12-3 or TRBV12-4, the J call TRBJ2-1; D may be TRBD1 (6 bases). The CDR3 reads CASSLTGTYNEQFF. The DNA of the CDR3 is TGTGCCAGCAGTTTAACAGGGACCTACAATGAGCAGTTCTTC.